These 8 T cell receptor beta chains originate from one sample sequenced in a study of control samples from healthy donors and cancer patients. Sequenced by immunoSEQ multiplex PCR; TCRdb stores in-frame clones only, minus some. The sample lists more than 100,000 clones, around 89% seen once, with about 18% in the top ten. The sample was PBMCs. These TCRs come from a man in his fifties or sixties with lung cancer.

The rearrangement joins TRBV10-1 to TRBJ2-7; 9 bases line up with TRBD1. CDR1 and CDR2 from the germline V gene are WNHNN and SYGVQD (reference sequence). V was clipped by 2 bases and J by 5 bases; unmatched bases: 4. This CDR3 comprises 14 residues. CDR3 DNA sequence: TGCGCCAGCAGTGAGGGGACAGGGAGAAACGAGCAGTACGTC. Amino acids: CASSEGTGRNEQYV.

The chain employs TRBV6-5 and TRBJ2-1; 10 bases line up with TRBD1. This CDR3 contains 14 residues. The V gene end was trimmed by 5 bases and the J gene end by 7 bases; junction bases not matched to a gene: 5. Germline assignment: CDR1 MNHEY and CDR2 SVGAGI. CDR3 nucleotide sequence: TGTGCCAGCAGTAGACGACAGGGGGCAAATGAGCAGTTCTTC. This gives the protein CASSRRQGANEQFF.

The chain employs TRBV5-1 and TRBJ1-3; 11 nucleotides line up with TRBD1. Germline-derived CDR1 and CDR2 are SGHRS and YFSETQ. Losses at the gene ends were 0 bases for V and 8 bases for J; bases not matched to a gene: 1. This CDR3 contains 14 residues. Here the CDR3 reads CASSLVGQGDTIYF. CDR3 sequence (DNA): TGCGCCAGCAGCTTGGTGGGACAGGGGGACACCATATATTTT.

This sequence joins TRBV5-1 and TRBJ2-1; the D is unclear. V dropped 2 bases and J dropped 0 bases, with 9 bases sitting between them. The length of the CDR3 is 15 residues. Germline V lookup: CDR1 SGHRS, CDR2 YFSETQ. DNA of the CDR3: TGCGCCAGCAGCTTCGCAGCGCTCTCCTACAATGAGCAGTTCTTC. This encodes CASSFAALSYNEQFF.

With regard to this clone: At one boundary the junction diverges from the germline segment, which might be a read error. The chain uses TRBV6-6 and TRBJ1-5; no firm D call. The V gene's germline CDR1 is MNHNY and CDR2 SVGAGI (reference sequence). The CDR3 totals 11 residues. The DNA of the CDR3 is TGTGCCAGCAGTAACTCGGCCCCTCAGCATTTT. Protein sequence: CASSNSAPQHF.

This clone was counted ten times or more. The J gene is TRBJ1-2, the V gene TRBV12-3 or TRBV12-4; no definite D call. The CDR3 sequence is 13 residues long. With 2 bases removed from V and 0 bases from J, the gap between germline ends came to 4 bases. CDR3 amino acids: CASSLSANYGYTF. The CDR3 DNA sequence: TGTGCCAGCAGTTTATCCGCTAACTATGGCTACACCTTC.

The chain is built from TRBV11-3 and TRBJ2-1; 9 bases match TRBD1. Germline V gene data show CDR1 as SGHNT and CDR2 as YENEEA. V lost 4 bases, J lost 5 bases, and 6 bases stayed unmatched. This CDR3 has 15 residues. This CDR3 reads CASSSRTGVDNEQFF. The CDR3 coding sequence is TGTGCCAGCAGCTCTAGGACAGGGGTTGACAATGAGCAGTTCTTC.

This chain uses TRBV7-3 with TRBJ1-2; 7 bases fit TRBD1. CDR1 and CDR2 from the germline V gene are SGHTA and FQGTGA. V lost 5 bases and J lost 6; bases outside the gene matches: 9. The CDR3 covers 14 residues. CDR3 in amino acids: CASSRTGPGDGYTF. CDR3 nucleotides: TGTGCCAGCAGCCGGACAGGACCCGGAGATGGCTACACCTTC. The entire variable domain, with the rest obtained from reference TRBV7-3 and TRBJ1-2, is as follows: GAGVSQTPSNKVTEKGKYVELRCDPISGHTALYWYRQSLGQGPEFLIYFQGTGAADDSGLPNDRFFAVRPEGSVSTLKIQRTERGDSAVYLCASSRTGPGDGYTFGSGTRLTVV.